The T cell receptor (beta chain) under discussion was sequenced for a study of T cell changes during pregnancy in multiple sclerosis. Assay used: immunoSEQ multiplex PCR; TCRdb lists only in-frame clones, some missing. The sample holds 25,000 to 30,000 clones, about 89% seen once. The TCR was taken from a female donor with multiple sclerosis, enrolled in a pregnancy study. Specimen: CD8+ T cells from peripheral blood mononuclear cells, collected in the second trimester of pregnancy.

The CDR3 is CASVPTGTGDSPLHF. CDR3 sequence (DNA): TGTGCCAGCGTGCCAACCGGGACAGGGGATTCACCCCTCCACTTT. The chain carries TRBV28 and TRBJ1-6; 10 bases map to TRBD1. The CDR3 runs 15 residues. J lost 8 bases, V lost 8 bases, and 9 bases had no gene match. Looked up from germline, CDR1 is MDHEN and CDR2 is SYDVKM. The entire variable domain, with the rest obtained from reference TRBV28 and TRBJ1-6, is as follows: DVKVTQSSRYLVKRTGEKVFLECVQDMDHENMFWYRQDPGLGLRLIYFSYDVKMKEKGDIPEGYSVSREKKERFSLILESASTNQTSMYLCASVPTGTGDSPLHFGNGTRLTVT.